This T cell receptor beta chain was recorded in a study of cytomegalovirus exposure and HLA in healthy donors. Study findings and constraints: Earlier analysis found most TCR beta V segments productive about 90% or about 30% of the time. The study labeled 164 TCR beta chains cytomegalovirus-associated.

As regards this clone: Its antigen is not identified. An end of the junction does not agree with germline; a read error may underlie this.

The CDR3 contains 17 residues. Germline CDR1 MDHEN, CDR2 SYDVKM. The PCR employed 60 Vbeta primers together with 13 Jbeta primers. Produced via immunoSEQ multiplex PCR; TCRdb's table is partial and in-frame only. The data contain 100,000 to 150,000 clones, 78% of them seen just once; the ten biggest clones take up 1.4% to 1.5%. The rearrangement links TRBV28 to TRBJ2-3; the match to TRBD2 covers 7 bases. Sequenced material: PBMCs. The sequence derives from a female donor in good health and CMV-seronegative. Here the CDR3 DNA reads TGTGCCAGCAGTTTTTCCGGGGCGGGAGAGATCACAAATACGCAGTATTTT. Translation: CASSFSGAGEITNTQYF.